These T cell receptor beta chains were read from a single sample in a study of cytomegalovirus exposure and HLA in healthy donors. The protocol was immunoSEQ multiplex PCR, while the TCRdb copy is restricted to in-frame clones and leaves out a portion. Found here are 150,000 or so clones, 77% of them singletons; the top ten hold around 4%. The sequencing sample was made of PBMCs. The source is a male donor in good health and CMV-seropositive. Each CDR3 is given with its conserved first and last residue. D genes are given only for firm matches. Size tells how often a clone was seen (once, few, many) or the class of an expanded clone, and some rows leave it out.

j_gene	d_gene	v_gene	abundance	CDR3nt	CDR3aa
TRBJ1-4	TRBD1	TRBV18	.	TGTGCCAGCTCCCAGGACAGGGAATATTCAACTAATGAAAAACTGTTTTTT	CASSQDREYSTNEKLFF
TRBJ1-4	.	TRBV5-4	.	TGTGCCATAAACGGATTAACCGGGGAAAAACTGTTTTTT	CAINGLTGEKLFF
TRBJ1-1	TRBD1	TRBV5-1	.	TGCGCCAGCAGCCTAGGGACAGCGAAGAACACTGAAGCTTTCTTT	CASSLGTAKNTEAFF
TRBJ2-1	TRBD2	TRBV5-1	.	TGCGCCAGCGGATTACTGGTAGCGGGGGGCCACAACAATGAGCAGTTCTTC	CASGLLVAGGHNNEQFF
TRBJ1-3	.	TRBV28	.	TGTGCCAGCAGGATACCTGATAGGACAGCGCGCTCTGGAAACACCATATATTTT	CASRIPDRTARSGNTIYF
TRBJ1-2	TRBD1	TRBV27	few	TGTGCCAGCGCACAACAGGGGGGTGTGGGCTACACCTTC	CASAQQGGVGYTF
TRBJ1-2	TRBD1	TRBV5-5	.	TGTGCCAGCAGCTTTTGGACAGGGGGAGGCTACACCTTC	CASSFWTGGGYTF
TRBJ2-2	.	TRBV6-1	medium-sized	TGTGCCAGCAGTGAAACACAGGGAGGGGCCGGGGAGCTGTTTTTT	CASSETQGGAGELFF
TRBJ2-5	TRBD2	TRBV25-1	.	TGTGCCAGCACCGACGGGGCGGGAGGCGTTCAAGAGACCCAGTACTTC	CASTDGAGGVQETQYF
TRBJ2-6	.	TRBV5-4	.	TGTGCCAGCAGCTTGGGCGAGGGAGGCCTCTCTGGGGCCAACGGCCTGACTTTC	CASSLGEGGLSGANGLTF
TRBJ2-2	.	TRBV5-6	.	TGTGCCAGCAGCTTGGTCTCGGGTCCAGGGGAGCTGTTTTTT	CASSLVSGPGELFF
TRBJ1-1	TRBD1	TRBV5-4	.	TGTGCCAGCAGCCTAGACAGGGGTGAAGCTTTCTTT	CASSLDRGEAFF
TRBJ1-1	.	TRBV27	.	TGTGCCAGCAGTGAACGGACTGTGAACACTGAAGCTTTCTTT	CASSERTVNTEAFF
TRBJ2-1	.	TRBV18	once	TGTGCCAGCTCACCACAGGCAGGGTTGGGCAATGAGCAGTTCTTC	CASSPQAGLGNEQFF
TRBJ2-2	.	TRBV7-7	.	TGTGCCAGCAGCTTAGACGGGGGAAACGGGGAGCTGTTTTTT	CASSLDGGNGELFF
TRBJ1-2	TRBD1	TRBV29-1	.	TGCAGCGTTGAGGATGGGACAGGTTATGGCTACACCTTC	CSVEDGTGYGYTF
TRBJ2-7	.	TRBV13	.	TGTGCCAGCAGCTTAGGCGGGAGATGGTACGAGCAGTACTTC	CASSLGGRWYEQYF
TRBJ1-1	TRBD1	TRBV5-4	.	TGTGCCAGCAGCCAACGACAGGGGCTGAACACTGAAGCTTTCTTT	CASSQRQGLNTEAFF
TRBJ2-1	.	TRBV27	.	TGTGCCAGCAGTGGGGCAGCCTACAATGAGCAGTTCTTC	CASSGAAYNEQFF
TRBJ2-1	.	TRBV5-4	.	TGTGCCAGCAGCTTGACTAGTTCCAATGAGCAGTTCTTC	CASSLTSSNEQFF
TRBJ2-7	.	TRBV2	.	TGTGCCAGCAGTGAAGCAAGGACACTCGCCGGGCGTGACTACGAGCAGTACTTC	CASSEARTLAGRDYEQYF
TRBJ1-5	.	TRBV5-6	.	TGTGCCAGCAGCTTGTTGGGGGCCAATCAGCCCCAGCATTTT	CASSLLGANQPQHF
TRBJ2-7	.	TRBV6-5	.	TGTGCCAGCACCAGGGAAGGGGCTGTAGTGTACTTC	CASTREGAVVYF
TRBJ1-6	.	TRBV6-1	.	TGTGCCAGCAGTGAGATGGGTCGGCGGTATAATTCACCCCTCCACTTT	CASSEMGRRYNSPLHF
TRBJ2-3	.	TRBV27	.	TGTGCCAGCAGCTCCCTGGGGGGACCTAATACGCAGTATTTT	CASSSLGGPNTQYF
TRBJ2-3	.	TRBV19	.	TGTGCCAGTAGTATATCGGGGGTAGATACGCAGTATTTT	CASSISGVDTQYF
TRBJ2-2	.	TRBV2	.	TGTGCCAGCAGTGACTCTAGCACCGGGGAGCTGTTTTTT	CASSDSSTGELFF
TRBJ2-2	.	TRBV15	once	TGTGCCACCAGCAGTCCTGGAGAGGGGAACACCGGGGAGCTGTTTTTT	CATSSPGEGNTGELFF